The T cell receptor (beta chain) described here comes from a study of shared clonotypes between healthy human individuals (TCRdb year 2020). With regard to the full study: The cohort comprised a couple of women and a few men aged 18 to 49 years. Per donor, three plates each were used for CD4 naive and CD4 memory, two for CD8 naive, and one for CD8 memory. The study deeply sequenced blood TCR repertoires of about 5 healthy adults to estimate repertoire size and the extent of clonotype sharing between individuals. To increase sequencing depth and limit assay-specific biases, different laboratories used diverse techniques to prepare libraries and sequence TCR repertoires. Each donor's leukapheresis produced roughly between roughly 0.9 and 9 billion PBMCs. Study-wide conclusions, independent of this receptor: Because the study included only a small number of donors, the genetic and exposure-history diversity represented was limited. Higher generation probabilities were observed for clonotypes shared by all four sorted-subset donors than for non-shared clonotypes. Across a handful of donors, roughly 5.1% of naive CD4, roughly 3.5% of naive CD8, around 2.1% of memory CD4, and approximately 0.4% of memory CD8 clonotypes were shared. Estimated clonotype richness was generally larger for naive than for memory subsets. Incomplete sequencing was indicated by rarefaction of sorted-subset datasets, despite the large sequencing depth. Based on pairwise subsampling, the degree of clonotype sharing among donors was expected to be affected by sequencing depth. Sampling was limited to blood, and TCR repertoires in tissue likely differ from TCR repertoires in blood.

V lost 5 bases and J lost 2 bases, and the count of bases not matched to a germline gene is 2. The CDR3 covers 13 residues, taking in both the cysteine and the phenylalanine. Of all the DNA, just the CDR3 is kept, 39 bases in frame from base 1. Via the germline V gene, CDR1 is SGHVS and CDR2 FNYEAQ. Notes on this clone: What this receptor recognizes is not known. Base-call qualities are not available, and no considerably larger clone is one nucleotide away.

Using the deep immunoSEQ assay, TCR CDR3 regions were amplified from genomic DNA by multiplex PCR. Extracted genomic DNA from each cell subset was spread evenly across all wells of several immunoSEQ 96-well plates, with each plate serving as a replicate. For sorted subsets, approximately 210 ng of genomic DNA, equivalent to roughly 33,000 T cell genomes, went into each replicate PCR. Purified libraries were quantified with a Qubit 3.0 fluorometer, sized on a Bioanalyzer 2100, and re-quantified with the KAPA Library Quantification kit. Each immunoSEQ 96-well plate was sequenced on its own single-read 150-cycle Illumina NextSeq 550 flow cell. The authors processed their data as follows. Because the immunoSEQ output held only junctional sequences and lacked quality scores, the filtering could not match the filtering applied to full-length reads. To assign V/J genes and CDR3, sequences were annotated using PyIR, a Python wrapper for IgBLAST v1.9, with IMGT germline references. Reads with weak V/J assignments (E-value above 1e-6), missing CDR3, stop codons, out-of-frame junctions, or ambiguous translated residues were removed. V3J clonotypes were defined by identical inferred V gene, J gene, and CDR3 amino acid sequence. To compute the percentage overlap between repertoires, the number of shared unique clonotypes was divided by the size of the smaller repertoire. RTK rarefaction, the Chao1 estimator, and Recon v2.1 estimates of unobserved clonotypes were used to assess repertoire richness. For all TCRbeta clonotypes obtained by the gDNA method from a handful of donors, generation probabilities were computed with OLGA. In its TCRdb copy, this immuneACCESS table keeps in-frame sequences only and misses some clones. Where compared with another copy, unresolved V genes explain less than half of these, and the others have no known cause. Clonal size and the V and J genes are those of that table, whereas D and trimming came from the DNA. For this sample the table gives hundreds of thousands of clones, of which around four fifths were detected only once. The biggest ten clones account for under 2% of the sample.

Donors were healthy HIV-negative adults with no recently reported acute infections or vaccinations. All donors were Caucasian adults living in Nashville, Tennessee, USA. CD4+ T cells were enriched through magnetic negative selection, after which naive cells were positively selected on CD45RA and the remaining negative fraction served as the memory subset. Blood was obtained by leukapheresis, after which PBMCs were separated by Ficoll-Histopaque density gradient centrifugation and cryopreserved in liquid nitrogen vapor phase. Purity and quantity of every magnetically sorted T cell population were checked by analytical flow cytometry. Genomic DNA was isolated from every sorted fraction and measured by UV absorbance on a Nanodrop 2000c.

The receptor chain draws on TRBV7-6 and TRBJ2-5; 7 nucleotides in the junction match TRBD1. Sequencing input: memory CD4+ T cells sorted from blood. The cell subset or site label, as the study defines it: CD45RA-negative fraction. The sequence came from a woman in her thirties in good health. The sequence in DNA is TGTGCCAGCAGCGTGGGACAGCAAGAGACCCAGTACTTC. The resulting protein is CASSVGQQETQYF. Here the CDR3 is joined to the reference TRBV7-6 and TRBJ2-5 genes, and the full variable domain is: GAGVSQSPRYKVTKRGQDVALRCDPISGHVSLYWYRQALGQGPEFLTYFNYEAQQDKSGLPNDRFSAERPEGSISTLTIQRTEQRDSAMYRCASSVGQQETQYFGPGTRLLVL.